This T cell receptor beta chain was observed in a study of T cells expressing NK-cell markers. Study at large: Seven of the eight sequenced donors were classified as HCMV-seropositive, and one was classified as seronegative.

Study outcomes and limitations: As a fraction of CD8+ T cells, dominant NKG2C+ clonotypes reached roughly 1.0-8% in 5 to 7 donors.

The CDR3 is 17 amino acids. The germline V gene encodes CDR1 ENHRY and CDR2 SYGVKD. About this clonotype: Its antigen remains unidentified.

5'RACE template switching with UMIs produced the TCR beta cDNA. TCRdb reprocessed the 5' RACE reads, with one entry per CDR3 protein and no DNA. The table gives about 550,000 distinct CDR3 sequences; the top ten clones make up approximately 4% of it. Sequencing was performed on blood T cells: a sorted CD56 or NKG2C T cell subset, CD4+ or CD8+ T cells, or bulk PBMC T cells (not recorded which). This clonotype was sampled from a young man in good health. The chain combines TRBV10-3 with TRBJ2-7; TCRdb's D call of TRBD2 is untestable without DNA. The chain's CDR3 is CAISGGSGQGPLDEQYF.